The source of this T cell receptor (beta chain) is a study of T-cell reconstitution after alpha-beta-depleted transplantation in children. Trimming removed 1 base at V and 2 bases at J, with 10 bases between. CDR1 and CDR2 (germline): SQVTM, ANQGSEA. The CDR3 is made up of 14 amino acids. This clonotype has more than one count but fewer than ten. Preparation of the TCRbeta library was carried out with unique molecular identifiers. Using its own MiXCR run on the PCR reads, TCRdb lists one record per CDR3 protein. The profile shows over 400,000 distinct CDR3 sequences, around an eighth of them singletons.

J is TRBJ2-3 and V is TRBV29-1; a possible D gene is TRBD2 (5 bases). Sequenced material: PBMCs from the stem cell graft donor, taken from the stem cell graft. This sequence was found in a human donor who donated a stem cell graft to a child with combined immunodeficiency. The CDR3 sequence is CSVEAAGNTDTQYF. The CDR3 region has the DNA TGCAGCGTTGAAGCCGCCGGGAACACAGATACGCAGTATTTT.